Listed here are 26 T cell receptor beta chains from one sample, sequenced in a study of cytomegalovirus exposure and HLA in healthy donors. PCR used 60 Vbeta primers and 13 Jbeta primers. Produced via immunoSEQ multiplex PCR; TCRdb's table is partial and in-frame only. Of fewer than 95,000 clones listed, 73% were seen once; the top ten hold 16%. Sequencing was carried out using PBMCs. These receptor sequences come from a woman between 40 and 55 years old in good health and CMV-seropositive.

This sequence joins TRBV30 and TRBJ1-2, with D maybe TRBD1 (6 bases). The CDR3 length is 12 residues. Germline CDR1 and CDR2: GTSNPN and SVGIG (reference sequence). Trimming shortened V by 2 bases and J by 2 bases, and 6 bases separated the two germline ends. The CDR3 DNA reads as TGTGCCTGGAGTACAGGGAACTATGGCTACACCTTC. This gives the protein CAWSTGNYGYTF.

J is TRBJ2-1 and V is TRBV4-2; D is perhaps TRBD2 (7 bases). The germline CDR1 and CDR2 sequences are LGHNA and YNFKEQ. The CDR3 totals 14 residues. With 3 bases removed from V and 5 bases from J, the gap between germline ends came to 11 bases. CDR3 region: CASSQGGANNEQFF. The CDR3 DNA sequence: TGTGCCAGCAGCCAGGGGGGGGCAAACAATGAGCAGTTCTTC.

The chain links TRBV6-1 to TRBJ2-3; D unresolved. V lost 5 bases, J lost 6 bases, and 6 bases lay in between. The germline V gene encodes CDR1 MNHNS and CDR2 SASEGT. There are 11 residues in the CDR3. For the CDR3, the DNA is TGTGCCAGCAGTCTATCGGATACGCAGTATTTT. Protein: CASSLSDTQYF.

The J gene is TRBJ2-1, the V gene TRBV11-3, with TRBD2 matching 11 bases. The CDR3 is 15 amino acids. The V gene end was trimmed by 5 bases and the J gene end by 7 bases; junction bases not matched to a gene: 7. Per the germline V gene, CDR1 is SGHNT and CDR2 is YENEEA. The CDR3: CASSTTSGRGNEQFF. The CDR3 nucleotides are TGTGCCAGCAGCACTACTAGCGGGAGAGGAAATGAGCAGTTCTTC. Filled out from reference TRBV11-3 and TRBJ2-1, the complete variable domain reads EAGVVQSPRYKIIEKKQPVAFWCNPISGHNTLYWYLQNLGQGPELLIRYENEEAVDDSQLPKDRFSAERLKGVDSTLKIQPAELGDSAVYLCASSTTSGRGNEQFFGPGTRLTVL.

This clone has a single count. The chain employs TRBV6-4 and TRBJ2-5; TRBD2 agrees at 9 bases. The CDR3 loop spans 15 amino acids. V shed 3 bases, J shed 5 bases, and the junction held 7 bases outside the gene matches. CDR1 is MRHNA, CDR2 SNTAGT, per germline. CDR3: CASSERSSGGETQYF. CDR3 sequence (DNA): TGTGCCAGCAGTGAACGTTCCAGCGGGGGGGAGACCCAGTACTTC.

This clone was observed a handful of times. The chain combines TRBV4-3 with TRBJ2-5, with D maybe TRBD1 (6 bases). V lost 0 bases and J lost 4, with 18 bases in between. The germline V gene has CDR1 LGHNA and CDR2 YSLEER. The CDR3 consists of 17 residues. This CDR3 reads CASSQDVSDSGAETQYF. DNA for the CDR3: TGCGCCAGCAGCCAAGATGTTTCGGACAGTGGGGCAGAGACCCAGTACTTC.

This clone was seen a single time. This sequence joins TRBV6-6 and TRBJ1-5, with no clear D. In germline, CDR1 is MNHNY, CDR2 SVGAGI (reference sequence). The CDR3 length is 13 residues. The V end lost 7 bases, the J end lost 5 bases, and 12 bases lay between the germline ends. The DNA for the CDR3 is TGTGCCAGCACCGACTGGGTGGATCAGCCCCAGCATTTT. Amino acid sequence: CASTDWVDQPQHF.

This sequence joins TRBV7-9 and TRBJ2-2; 7 nucleotides agree with TRBD1. J gave up 2 bases and V 1 base, and 4 bases lay outside the gene matches. Germline V gene lookup returns CDR1 SEHNR and CDR2 FQNEAQ (reference sequence). The CDR3 loop spans 16 amino acids. The CDR3 DNA reads TGTGCCAGCAGCTTAGTCCAGGGGGTTAACACCGGGGAGCTGTTTTTT. It encodes CASSLVQGVNTGELFF.

The chain is built from TRBV28 and TRBJ1-1, with a weak D call TRBD1 (6 bases). The CDR3 is 14 amino acids. Germline-derived CDR1 and CDR2 are MDHEN and SYDVKM. The V end was cut by 6 bases, the J end by 9 bases, with 20 bases between. This CDR3 reads CASRLDSRDKKAFF. The CDR3 nucleotides are TGTGCCAGCAGGTTGGACAGCCGGGACAAGAAAGCTTTCTTT.

The CDR3 loop is CASSLGTGSHGYTF. The CDR3 region has the DNA TGCGCCAGCAGCTTGGGGACAGGGAGTCATGGCTACACCTTC. J is TRBJ1-2 and V is TRBV5-1; 8 bases are a match to TRBD1. This CDR3 has 14 residues. The germline V gene encodes CDR1 SGHRS and CDR2 YFSETQ. V lost 0 bases and J lost 6; bases outside the gene matches: 4.

This clone was picked up one time. The chain employs TRBV7-3 and TRBJ2-5; no definite D call. V was pared by 5 bases and J by 4 bases, with 11 bases between. The germline gives CDR1 SGHTA, CDR2 FQGTGA. The CDR3 is 13 amino acids. CDR3 in amino acids: CASSLHSGETQYF. The CDR3 DNA reads as TGTGCCAGCAGCCTCCATTCAGGAGAGACCCAGTACTTC.

The rearrangement links TRBV28 to TRBJ2-3, with 15 nucleotides matching TRBD2. In germline, CDR1 is MDHEN, CDR2 SYDVKM. With V trimmed by 6 bases and J by 5 bases, 9 bases remained unmatched. This CDR3 has 17 amino acids. This chain's CDR3 is CASSLGLAGGGRDTQYF. CDR3 DNA sequence: TGTGCCAGCAGCCTGGGACTAGCGGGAGGCGGCAGAGATACGCAGTATTTT.

The chain couples TRBV4-3 to TRBJ1-4; D perhaps matches TRBD1 (5 bases). CDR3 size: 15 residues. The germline V and J ends were trimmed by 4 bases and 3 bases, with 12 bases remaining between them. Germline lookup yields CDR1 LGHNA and CDR2 YSLEER. CDR3 amino acids: CASSRARGSNEKLFF. Here the CDR3 DNA reads TGCGCCAGCAGCCGGGCAAGGGGATCTAATGAAAAACTGTTTTTT.

The rearrangement joins TRBV10-2 to TRBJ2-3; D not certain. Germline V gives CDR1 WSHSY, CDR2 SAAADI. V was clipped by 4 bases and J by 4 bases, with 6 bases between them. The CDR3 length is 12 residues. CDR3 residues: CASSGVSDTQYF. The CDR3 region has the DNA TGCGCCAGCAGTGGAGTTTCAGATACGCAGTATTTT.

The V gene is TRBV4-3, the J gene TRBJ2-1; TRBD2 matches at 9 bases. Germline V lookup: CDR1 LGHNA, CDR2 YSLEER. Trimming took 1 base from V and 0 from J; bases not matched to a gene: 10. The CDR3 consists of 19 residues. The CDR3 is CASSQVAGVVVSSYNEQFF. As DNA, the CDR3 is TGCGCCAGCAGCCAAGTAGCGGGAGTTGTTGTGAGCTCCTACAATGAGCAGTTCTTC.

This sequence joins TRBV19 and TRBJ1-1, with D perhaps matching TRBD1 (5 bases). Trimming pared 11 bases from V and 1 base from J, leaving 17 bases between. The CDR3 has 14 residues. Germline V gives CDR1 LNHDA, CDR2 SQIVND (reference sequence). For the CDR3, the DNA is TGTGCCGCCAAGGGGAGGCGGCAGAACACTGAAGCTTTCTTT. Translating it yields CAAKGRRQNTEAFF.

This chain connects TRBV2 to TRBJ2-7; 9 bases align to TRBD1. Germline-derived CDR1 and CDR2 are SNHLY and FYNNEI. The CDR3 has 14 residues. The trim removed 3 bases at V and 2 bases at J, leaving 2 bases unmatched. CDR3 DNA sequence: TGTGCCAGCAGTGAGGACAGGGGAACCTACGAGCAGTACTTC. This translates into CASSEDRGTYEQYF. The full variable domain, rest sourced from reference TRBV2 and TRBJ2-7, is EPEVTQTPSHQVTQMGQEVILRCVPISNHLYFYWYRQILGQKVEFLVSFYNNEISEKSEIFDDQFSVERPDGSNFTLKIRSTKLEDSAMYFCASSEDRGTYEQYFGPGTRLTVT.

The CDR3 loop is CASSLGQGARNTQYF. The CDR3 region has the DNA TGTGCCAGCAGTTTAGGCCAGGGGGCGCGAAATACGCAGTATTTT. The chain uses TRBV27 and TRBJ2-3; TRBD1 matches 8 bases. Germline CDR1 and CDR2: MNHEY and SMNVEV (reference sequence). This CDR3 spans 15 amino acids. V was clipped by 2 bases and J by 7 bases; unmatched bases: 8.

This clone was found a few times. The sample carries other DNA sequences with the same CDR3. V gene TRBV7-9 combines with J gene TRBJ2-1; the match to TRBD1 covers 12 bases. This CDR3 is built from 15 residues. CDR1 SEHNR and CDR2 FQNEAQ come from the germline V gene (reference sequence). V was clipped by 1 base and J by 9 bases; unmatched bases: 4. This CDR3 is CASSLGDRGHGEQFF. CDR3 nucleotide sequence: TGTGCCAGCAGCTTAGGGGACAGGGGGCATGGTGAGCAGTTCTTC.

V is TRBV6-6 and J is TRBJ2-1; the match to TRBD2 covers 10 bases. The germline gives CDR1 MNHNY, CDR2 SVGAGI (reference sequence). V gave up 5 bases and J gave up 2 bases; unmatched junction bases: 3. This CDR3 is built from 15 residues. Here the CDR3 DNA reads TGTGCCAGCAGTCCAAGCGGGAGGGCCTACAATGAGCAGTTCTTC. This gives the protein CASSPSGRAYNEQFF.

This clone showed up just a few times. The genes are TRBV5-8 and TRBJ2-1; 7 nucleotides line up with TRBD1. V lost 4 bases to trimming and J lost 5 bases; unmatched junction nucleotides: 12. There are 16 residues in the CDR3. Germline-derived CDR1 and CDR2 are SGHTS and YDEGEE. CDR3 coding DNA: TGTGCCAGCAGCCCCTCATCGACAGGGCCAGACAATGAGCAGTTCTTC. Amino acid sequence: CASSPSSTGPDNEQFF.

The chain carries TRBV7-2 and TRBJ1-5; D is undetermined. CDR1 is SGHTA, CDR2 FQGNSA, per germline. V was clipped by 1 base and J by 0 bases, with 7 bases between them. The CDR3 is 15 residues long. The CDR3: CASSLEGSSNQPQHF. For the CDR3, the DNA is TGTGCCAGCAGCTTAGAAGGGAGTAGCAATCAGCCCCAGCATTTT.

The rearrangement links TRBV19 to TRBJ2-2; 7 nucleotides match TRBD2. The CDR3 loop spans 15 amino acids. CDR1 and CDR2 from the germline V gene are LNHDA and SQIVND (reference sequence). With 3 bases clipped from V and 7 bases from J, the junction kept 8 bases outside the gene matches. Here the CDR3 DNA reads TGTGCCAGTAGTATCTTGCGGGAGCAGGGCGGGGAGCTGTTTTTT. Residues: CASSILREQGGELFF.

This chain links TRBV9 with TRBJ2-1; D may be TRBD2 (6 bases). The CDR3 loop spans 15 amino acids. V was shortened by 4 bases and J by 3 bases, with 14 bases between the two germline ends. Germline values: CDR1 SGDLS, CDR2 YYNGEE. CDR3 nucleotide sequence: TGTGCCAGCAGCTCCACGCCGGAGGGCTACAATGAGCAGTTCTTC. Protein: CASSSTPEGYNEQFF. The whole variable domain, filled in from reference TRBV9 and TRBJ2-1, reads DSGVTQTPKHLITATGQRVTLRCSPRSGDLSVYWYQQSLDQGLQFLIQYYNGEERAKGNILERFSAQQFPDLHSELNLSSLELGDSALYFCASSSTPEGYNEQFFGPGTRLTVL.

The rearrangement uses TRBV27 and TRBJ2-2; the match to TRBD1 covers 10 bases. CDR3 length: 14 amino acids. Germline V gives CDR1 MNHEY, CDR2 SMNVEV (reference sequence). V shed 7 bases, J shed 7 bases, and the junction held 6 bases outside the gene matches. The CDR3 protein is CASKETGGVGELFF. CDR3 sequence (DNA): TGTGCCAGCAAGGAGACAGGGGGCGTCGGGGAGCTGTTTTTT.

This clone was seen just once. The chain carries TRBV11-2 and TRBJ2-1; 9 bases are shared with TRBD2. Germline-derived CDR1 and CDR2 are SGHAT and FQNNGV. Trimming cost V 5 bases and J 8 bases; bases outside gene matches: 10. This CDR3 is built from 15 residues. CDR3 in amino acids: CASSKTEREVDEQFF. The CDR3 DNA sequence: TGTGCCAGCAGCAAGACGGAGCGGGAGGTGGATGAGCAGTTCTTC.